This TCR beta chain comes out of a study of blood T cell repertoires in COVID-19. For the study at large: COVID-19 samples from acute and convalescent phases originated in the United States, Italy and Spain. T cells, B-cell-depleted T cells, or PBMCs provided the cDNA or gDNA that served as material.

This clone was detected only once. V was shortened by 5 bases and J by 4 bases, with 11 bases between the two germline ends. The CDR3 is made up of 13 amino acids. Germline lookup yields CDR1 MDHEN and CDR2 SYDVKM. Original handling: Amplification with reference gene primers provided the estimates of nucleated cell counts. TCRdb's table, derived via immunoSEQ multiplex PCR, lists solely in-frame clones and lacks some. From that table come the V and J calls and clone size; the DNA was used to work out D and trimming. The sample has roughly 120,000 clones, approximately 80% seen once. Sequenced: peripheral blood. The gene calls are TRBV28 and TRBJ1-2; D is uncertain. This clonotype originated in a man between 65 and 85 years old with active or convalescent COVID-19. In nucleotides, the CDR3 is TGTGCCAGCAGTCTGCGACTGAGCTATGGCTACACCTTC. Its translation: CASSLRLSYGYTF.